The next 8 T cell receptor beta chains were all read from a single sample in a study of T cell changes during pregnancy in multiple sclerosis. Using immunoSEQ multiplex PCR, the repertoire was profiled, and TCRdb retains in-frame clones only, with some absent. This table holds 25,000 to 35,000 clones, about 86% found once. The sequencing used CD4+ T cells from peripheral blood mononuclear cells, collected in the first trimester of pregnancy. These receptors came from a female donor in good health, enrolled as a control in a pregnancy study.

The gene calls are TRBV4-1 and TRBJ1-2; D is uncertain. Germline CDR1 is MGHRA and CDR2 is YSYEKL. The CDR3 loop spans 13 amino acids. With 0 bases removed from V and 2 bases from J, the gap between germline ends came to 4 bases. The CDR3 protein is CASSQDLNYGYTF. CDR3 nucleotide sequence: TGCGCCAGCAGCCAAGACTTGAACTATGGCTACACCTTC.

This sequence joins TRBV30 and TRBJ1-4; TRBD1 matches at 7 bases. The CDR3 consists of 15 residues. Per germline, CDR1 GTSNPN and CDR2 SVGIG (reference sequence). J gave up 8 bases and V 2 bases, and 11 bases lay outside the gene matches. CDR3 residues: CAWSFGAGGGEKLFF. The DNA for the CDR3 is TGTGCCTGGAGTTTTGGGGCAGGGGGTGGGGAAAAACTGTTTTTT.

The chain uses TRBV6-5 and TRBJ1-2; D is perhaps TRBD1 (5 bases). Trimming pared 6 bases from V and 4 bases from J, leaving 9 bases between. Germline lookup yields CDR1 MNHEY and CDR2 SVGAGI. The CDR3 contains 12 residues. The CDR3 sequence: CASSQGLYGYTF. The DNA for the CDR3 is TGTGCCAGCAGCCAGGGCCTCTATGGCTACACCTTC.

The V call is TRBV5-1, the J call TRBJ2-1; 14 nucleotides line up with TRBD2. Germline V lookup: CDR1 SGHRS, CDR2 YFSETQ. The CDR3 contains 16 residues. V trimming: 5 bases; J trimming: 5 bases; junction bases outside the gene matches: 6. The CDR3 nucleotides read TGCGCCAGCAGTCGACTAGCGGGGGGGAACGACAATGAGCAGTTCTTC. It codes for CASSRLAGGNDNEQFF.

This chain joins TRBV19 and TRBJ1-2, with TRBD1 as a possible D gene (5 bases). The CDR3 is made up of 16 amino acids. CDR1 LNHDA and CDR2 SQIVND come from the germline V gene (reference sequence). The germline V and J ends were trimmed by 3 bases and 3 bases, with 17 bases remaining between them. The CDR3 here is CASSMFRGISDYGYTF. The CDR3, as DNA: TGTGCCAGTAGTATGTTTAGGGGTATCTCCGACTATGGCTACACCTTC.

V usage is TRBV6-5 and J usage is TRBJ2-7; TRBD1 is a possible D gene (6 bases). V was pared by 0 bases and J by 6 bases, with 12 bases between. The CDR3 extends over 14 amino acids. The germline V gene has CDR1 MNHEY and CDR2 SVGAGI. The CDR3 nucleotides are TGTGCCAGCAGTTACTCGACCCGCAGGGGCGAGCAGTACTTC. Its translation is CASSYSTRRGEQYF.

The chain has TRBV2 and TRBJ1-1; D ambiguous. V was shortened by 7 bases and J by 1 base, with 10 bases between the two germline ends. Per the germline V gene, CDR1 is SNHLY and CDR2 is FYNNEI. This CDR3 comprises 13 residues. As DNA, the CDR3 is TGTGCCAGCAAAAACAACAGGAACACTGAAGCTTTCTTT. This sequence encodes CASKNNRNTEAFF.

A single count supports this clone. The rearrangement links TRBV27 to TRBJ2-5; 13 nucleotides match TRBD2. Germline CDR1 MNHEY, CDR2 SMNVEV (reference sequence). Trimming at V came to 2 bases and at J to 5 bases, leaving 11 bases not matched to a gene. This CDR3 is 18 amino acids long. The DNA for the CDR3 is TGTGCCAGCAGTTTAAGTCCAGGACTAGCGGGGGAGAAGGAGACCCAGTACTTC. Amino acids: CASSLSPGLAGEKETQYF.